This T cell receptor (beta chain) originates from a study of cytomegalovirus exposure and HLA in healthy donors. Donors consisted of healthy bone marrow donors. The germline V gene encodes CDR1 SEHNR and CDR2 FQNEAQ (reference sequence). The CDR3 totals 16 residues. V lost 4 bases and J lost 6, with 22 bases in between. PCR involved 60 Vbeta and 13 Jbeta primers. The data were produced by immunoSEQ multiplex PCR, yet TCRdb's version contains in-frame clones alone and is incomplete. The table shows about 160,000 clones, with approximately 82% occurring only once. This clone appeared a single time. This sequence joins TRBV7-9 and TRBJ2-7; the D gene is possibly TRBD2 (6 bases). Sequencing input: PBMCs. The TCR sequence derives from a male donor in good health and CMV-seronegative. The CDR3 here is CASSSGVSVVSGEQYF. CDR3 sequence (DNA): TGTGCCAGCAGCTCGGGGGTCTCCGTGGTCTCGGGCGAGCAGTACTTC. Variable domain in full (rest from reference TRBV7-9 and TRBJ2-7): DTGVSQNPRHKITKRGQNVTFRCDPISEHNRLYWYRQTLGQGPEFLTYFQNEAQLEKSRLLSDRFSAERPKGSFSTLEIQRTEQGDSAMYLCASSSGVSVVSGEQYFGPGTRLTVT.